This T cell receptor (beta chain) is from a study of tumor and adjacent non-tumor tissue in lung cancer. Turning to the study itself: Histology: eleven to twelve adenocarcinoma, a couple of squamous cell carcinoma, 1 small cell lung cancer. On average, productive TCRbeta reads reached some 4.4 million per sample.

Three rounds of nested PCR, following a modified ARM-PCR protocol, produced the TCRbeta library. TCRdb re-analysed the multiplex PCR reads in MiXCR, keeping a single row per CDR3 protein. The top ten clones hold around 17% of a sample with 91,000 or so distinct CDR3 sequences, about 66% of them seen once. This CDR3 spans 15 amino acids. V lost 6 bases and J lost 4; bases outside the gene matches: 11. CDR1 and CDR2 from the germline V gene are SQVTM and ANQGSEA. No cell sorting was done before RNA was extracted from the tissue. This clonotype was recorded at least ten times. Specimen: lung tumor tissue. The receptor was isolated from a man aged 55 to 70 with non-small cell lung cancer. The chain employs TRBV29-1 and TRBJ1-5; TRBD1 matches at 8 bases. The CDR3 coding sequence is TGCAGCGTCCTATTCGGACAGGGCGCAAATCAGCCCCAGCATTTT. It codes for CSVLFGQGANQPQHF.